Each of the 11 T cell receptor beta chains below was sequenced from the same sample in a study of molecular identifiers for immune sequencing clone quantification. TCRdb reprocessed the PCR reads with MiXCR, giving one entry per CDR3 protein. The table shows hundreds of thousands of distinct CDR3 sequences, with 25% occurring only once. The sample consisted of naive CD8+ T cells from blood, with Jurkat cell RNA spiked in. Subset of the sample: FACS-sorted CD8+CD4-CCR7+CD45RA+ naive T cells. Receptors originate from a human donor in good health. Some libraries in this study had Jurkat cell RNA spiked in.

Regarding this clonotype: This sequence may be a read error, since a much larger clone differs from it by one base. The chain has TRBV20-1 and TRBJ1-1, with TRBD1 identical over 8 bases. In germline, CDR1 is DFQATT, CDR2 SNEGSKA (reference sequence). The CDR3 runs 16 residues. As DNA, the CDR3 is TGCAGTGCTAGAGATGCGGGGCAGGGGGCGAACGCTGAAGCTTTCTTT. As protein: CSARDAGQGANAEAFF.

The sample holds a few counts of this clonotype. This rearrangement joins TRBV29-1 to TRBJ2-7; the D is unclear. CDR3 length equals 14 residues. Trimming stripped 4 bases from V and 3 bases from J, with 16 bases between. Germline CDR1 and CDR2: SQVTM and ANQGSEA. The CDR3 sequence is CSVVFETTNYEQYF. The CDR3 nucleotides read TGCAGCGTTGTTTTCGAGACAACAAACTACGAGCAGTACTTC.

This clonotype was seen only a few times. V gene TRBV29-1 combines with J gene TRBJ2-1; a possible D gene is TRBD1 (6 bases). The V gene lost 7 bases and the J gene lost 0 bases, with 16 bases spanning the gap. Germline V lookup: CDR1 SQVTM, CDR2 ANQGSEA. The CDR3 loop spans 15 amino acids. For the CDR3, the DNA is TGCAGCGGGCAGGGACACCAGAGCTCCTACAATGAGCAGTTCTTC. Its translation is CSGQGHQSSYNEQFF.

This clonotype was counted at least ten times. This chain uses TRBV6-2 or TRBV6-3 with TRBJ2-3; D might be TRBD1 (6 bases). Germline-derived CDR1 and CDR2 are MNHEY and SVGEGT. The CDR3 is 10 amino acids. Trimming took off 10 bases at V and 6 bases at J, with 8 bases between the two ends. The CDR3: CATGADTQYF. CDR3 nucleotide sequence: TGTGCCACAGGGGCGGATACGCAGTATTTT.

This clonotype was seen ten or more times. The chain uses TRBV20-1 and TRBJ2-7; TRBD1 aligns across 10 bases. The V and J ends lost 3 bases and 6 bases, in that order; junction bases with no gene match: 8. The CDR3 extends over 14 amino acids. The germline V gene encodes CDR1 DFQATT and CDR2 SNEGSKA (reference sequence). The CDR3 is CSASQDRGPGEQYF. CDR3 in DNA: TGCAGTGCTAGCCAAGACAGGGGGCCGGGCGAGCAGTACTTC.

Details on this clonotype: A much larger clonotype is one base distant, so this may be a read error. The chain has TRBV7-9 and TRBJ2-3; the D gene is possibly TRBD1 (5 bases). V dropped 7 bases and J dropped 4 bases, with 12 bases sitting between them. The CDR3 extends over 13 amino acids. In germline, CDR1 is SEHNR, CDR2 FQNEAQ (reference sequence). CDR3 nucleotides: TGTGCCAGCATGGGGCGGACGGCAGATACGCAGTATTTT. This gives the protein CASMGRTADTQYF.

The chain carries TRBV7-9 and TRBJ1-5, with TRBD1 as a possible D gene (6 bases). Germline V CDR1 and CDR2: SEHNR, FQNEAQ (reference sequence). V lost 9 bases and J lost 9, with 12 bases in between. CDR3 length equals 11 residues. The CDR3 DNA is TGTGCCAGTAAACAGGGTTTGCCCCAGCATTTT. This gives the protein CASKQGLPQHF.

This clonotype was seen a handful of times. The genes are TRBV12-3 or TRBV12-4 and TRBJ1-2; D remains ambiguous. The CDR3 consists of 13 residues. V was shortened by 5 bases and J by 5 bases, with 12 bases between the two germline ends. CDR3 in amino acids: CASSPHSTYGYTF. Here the CDR3 DNA reads TGTGCCAGCAGTCCTCACTCGACATATGGCTACACCTTC.

This clonotype was seen at least ten times. The rearrangement links TRBV4-3 to TRBJ1-6; 7 nucleotides agree with TRBD1. Germline CDR1 and CDR2: LGHNA and YSLEER. The V gene end was trimmed by 0 bases and the J gene end by 9 bases; junction bases not matched to a gene: 14. The CDR3 totals 18 residues. The CDR3 loop reads CASSQEGYGRGIGSPLHF. The CDR3 DNA is TGCGCCAGCAGCCAAGAGGGATATGGCAGGGGGATCGGTTCACCCCTCCACTTT.

This sequence joins TRBV9 and TRBJ2-1; TRBD2 matches at 8 bases. The CDR3 is made up of 16 amino acids. V shed 2 bases and J 3 bases; nucleotides not matched to a gene: 7. CDR1 is SGDLS, CDR2 YYNGEE, per germline. CDR3 bases: TGTGCCAGCAGCGTCTCTCTAGCGGGCCTCTACAATGAGCAGTTCTTC. Encoded protein: CASSVSLAGLYNEQFF.

This rearrangement joins TRBV29-1 to TRBJ2-7, with D uncertain. The V end lost 0 bases, the J end lost 2 bases, and 5 bases lay between the germline ends. This CDR3 region has 12 residues. In germline, CDR1 is SQVTM, CDR2 ANQGSEA. CDR3 amino acids: CSVEDRAYEQYF. DNA of the CDR3: TGCAGCGTTGAAGACAGAGCCTACGAGCAGTACTTC.